Below, one T cell receptor (beta chain) is given with its context. This sample was included in a study of CD8+CD57+ T cells in acquired aplastic anemia. Trimming cost V 3 bases and J 0 bases, with 14 bases left between them. The V gene's germline CDR1 is SGHVS and CDR2 FNYEAQ. The CDR3 spans 16 residues. Patients picked for sequencing had shown CD8+CD57+ cell expansion detected by flow cytometry. TCR beta VDJ combinations and CDR3 sequences were profiled from genomic DNA. TCRdb fed the reads into MiXCR, producing one record per CDR3 protein. Of 150,000 to 200,000 distinct CDR3 sequences listed, about two thirds are singletons.

This clonotype originated in a human donor with aplastic anemia. The rearrangement uses TRBV7-6 and TRBJ1-1; D is perhaps TRBD1 (6 bases). The sequencing input was sorted CD4+, CD8+, or CD8+CD57+ T cells (not recorded which) from PBMCs. The CDR3 loop is CASSFDPDSLNTEAFF. Written as DNA, the CDR3 is TGTGCCAGCAGCTTCGACCCGGACAGCTTGAACACTGAAGCTTTCTTT. Supplemented by reference TRBV7-6 and TRBJ1-1, the full variable domain reads GAGVSQSPRYKVTKRGQDVALRCDPISGHVSLYWYRQALGQGPEFLTYFNYEAQQDKSGLPNDRFSAERPEGSISTLTIQRTEQRDSAMYRCASSFDPDSLNTEAFFGQGTRLTVV.